This is a list of T cell receptor beta chains from one sample in a study of shared clonotypes between healthy human individuals. Produced via immunoSEQ multiplex PCR; TCRdb's table is partial and in-frame only. The data show under 2,500,000 clones, more than 90% seen once. Sequenced material: naive CD4+ T cells sorted from blood. These receptors were obtained from a man aged 18 to 30 in good health. The CDR3 runs from the conserved cysteine through the conserved F or W. The D gene is left open where the match is weak. Rows may omit the clone size; those that give it use once, few, many or a size class.

v_gene	d_gene	j_gene	abundance	CDR3nt	CDR3aa
TRBV10-3	TRBD1	TRBJ2-7	.	TGTGCCATCAGTGAGACCAAAGACAGGGCCGAGCAGTACTTC	CAISETKDRAEQYF
TRBV7-2	.	TRBJ1-4	.	TGTGCCAGCAGCCCGAAGGGGAATGAAAAACTGTTTTTT	CASSPKGNEKLFF
TRBV7-2	.	TRBJ2-2	once	TGTGCCAGCAGATACCTCAGCGACACCGGGGAGCTGTTTTTT	CASRYLSDTGELFF
TRBV5-6	TRBD1	TRBJ2-1	.	TGTGCCAGCAGTTGGACAGGGGGCAAATACAATGAGCAGTTCTTC	CASSWTGGKYNEQFF
TRBV19	.	TRBJ2-3	.	TGTGCCAGTATGGGAGATTTCAATACGCAGTATTTT	CASMGDFNTQYF
TRBV25-1	.	TRBJ2-1	.	TGTGCCAGCAGTGAATGGTCCCCCCCCGGTGAGCAGTTCTTC	CASSEWSPPGEQFF
TRBV5-1	TRBD2	TRBJ2-3	.	TGCGCCAGCGCCATTAGCGGGAGCCTATCAACCCCTAGCACAGATACGCAGTATTTT	CASAISGSLSTPSTDTQYF
TRBV5-1	TRBD1	TRBJ2-4	.	TGCGCCAGCAGCTCAGGGACAGGGAGGGACATTCAGTACTTC	CASSSGTGRDIQYF
TRBV29-1	.	TRBJ1-1	.	TGCAGCGGGTTCGGATATGAGGTTGACACTGAAGCTTTCTTT	CSGFGYEVDTEAFF
TRBV5-1	TRBD1	TRBJ2-5	.	TGCGCCAGCAGCCAAACAGGGGGCCGAGAGACCCAGTACTTC	CASSQTGGRETQYF
TRBV2	TRBD1	TRBJ1-2	.	TGTGCCAGCAGTGAACTGGGACAGGGGGTTGATGGCTACACCTTC	CASSELGQGVDGYTF
TRBV28	.	TRBJ1-2	.	TGTGCCAGCAGTTTACCCGAAGAAGGTGGCTACACCTTC	CASSLPEEGGYTF
TRBV6-1	.	TRBJ1-5	few	TGTGCCAGCAGTGAATCCTTTCCATCTCAGCCCCAGCATTTT	CASSESFPSQPQHF
TRBV19	TRBD1	TRBJ1-2	.	TGTGCCAGTAGTACAGGGGGGATTGGCTACACCTTC	CASSTGGIGYTF
TRBV28	.	TRBJ1-5	.	TGTGCCAGCAGCTCACCATGGCCCCCTGGGAATCAGCCCCAGCATTTT	CASSSPWPPGNQPQHF
TRBV20-1	.	TRBJ2-1	.	TGCAGTGCTAGAACCTACAATGAGCAGTTCTTC	CSARTYNEQFF
TRBV5-4	.	TRBJ2-1	.	TGTGCCAGCAGCCCCTTGGAGGGAAATGAGCAGTTCTTC	CASSPLEGNEQFF
TRBV6-1	TRBD1	TRBJ1-4	.	TGTGCCAGCATCCGGACAGGGGGCGCGGGTGAAAAACTGTTTTTT	CASIRTGGAGEKLFF
TRBV7-9	TRBD2	TRBJ2-2	.	TGTGCCAGCAGCAGTTCGGGCGGGAGGACCGGGGAGCTGTTTTTT	CASSSSGGRTGELFF
TRBV7-2	TRBD1	TRBJ1-6	.	TGTGCCAGCAGCTTCTTAACGTCCCTGGGACAGGGAGGTAATTCACCCCTCCACTTT	CASSFLTSLGQGGNSPLHF
TRBV5-5	.	TRBJ2-1	.	TGTGCCAGCACCCAGAGCGTCCCGGGGGCCTACAATGAGCAGTTCTTC	CASTQSVPGAYNEQFF
TRBV30	.	TRBJ2-5	.	TGTGCCTGGAGTGTACTGGTGGGGGAGACCCAGTACTTC	CAWSVLVGETQYF
TRBV14	.	TRBJ1-6	.	TGTGCCAGCAGCCAAGTCGGGCCGCTATATAATTCACCCCTCCACTTT	CASSQVGPLYNSPLHF
TRBV11-2	.	TRBJ1-1	.	TGTGCCAGCAGCCAAACCCACTCAACTGAAGCTTTCTTT	CASSQTHSTEAFF
TRBV5-1	.	TRBJ1-3	once	TGCGCCAGCAGCTTGGAAGGGTCTGGAAACACCATATATTTT	CASSLEGSGNTIYF
TRBV18	.	TRBJ2-7	.	TGTGCCAGCTCACCTCCGGGCCAGTCCTACGAGCAGTACTTC	CASSPPGQSYEQYF
TRBV10-2	TRBD2	TRBJ2-1	.	TGCGCCAGCAGTCGGACTAGCGGGGCCTACAATGAGCAGTTCTTC	CASSRTSGAYNEQFF
TRBV28	TRBD2	TRBJ2-2	.	TGTGCCAGCAGTTCTCCGGCGGGGGGTACCACCGGGGAGCTGTTTTTT	CASSSPAGGTTGELFF
TRBV6-5	.	TRBJ1-1	.	TGTGCCAGCAGTTACGCAGGCCGAGTTAAGAACACTGAAGCTTTCTTT	CASSYAGRVKNTEAFF
TRBV25-1	.	TRBJ2-1	.	TGTGCCAGCAGTGCGGGACAATACAATGAGCAGTTCTTC	CASSAGQYNEQFF
TRBV5-8	.	TRBJ2-1	.	TGTGCCAGCAGCTTCCTCGGGCCACTCGGGTATGAGCAGTTCTTC	CASSFLGPLGYEQFF
TRBV28	.	TRBJ1-5	.	TGTGCCAGCAGGGAGAGCAGGGGCGTCAATCAGCCCCAGCATTTT	CASRESRGVNQPQHF
TRBV20-1	.	TRBJ2-7	.	TGCAGTGCTAAGGGTCTCTACGAGCAGTACTTC	CSAKGLYEQYF
TRBV6-1	.	TRBJ1-3	.	TGTGCCAGCTCCGGGAGCTCTGGAAACACCATATATTTT	CASSGSSGNTIYF
TRBV6-5	TRBD2	TRBJ2-7	.	TGTGCCAGCAGTCGGACTAGTAACCACGAGCAGTACTTC	CASSRTSNHEQYF